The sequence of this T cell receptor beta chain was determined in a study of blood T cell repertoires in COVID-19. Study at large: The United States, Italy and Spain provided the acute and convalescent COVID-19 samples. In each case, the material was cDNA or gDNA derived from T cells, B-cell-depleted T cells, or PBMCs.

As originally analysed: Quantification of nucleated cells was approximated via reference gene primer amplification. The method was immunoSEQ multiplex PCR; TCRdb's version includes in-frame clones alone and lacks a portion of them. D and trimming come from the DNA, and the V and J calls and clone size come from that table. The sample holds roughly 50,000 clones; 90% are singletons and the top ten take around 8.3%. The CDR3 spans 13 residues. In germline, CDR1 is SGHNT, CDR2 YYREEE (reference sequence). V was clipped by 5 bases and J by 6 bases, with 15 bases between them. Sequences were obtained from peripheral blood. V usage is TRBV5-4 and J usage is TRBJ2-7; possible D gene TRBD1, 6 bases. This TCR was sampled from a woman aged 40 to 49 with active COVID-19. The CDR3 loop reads CASRETTGSEQYF. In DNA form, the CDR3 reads TGTGCCAGCAGGGAAACGACAGGCTCCGAGCAGTACTTC.